Below, one T cell receptor (beta chain) is given with its context. The method was immunoSEQ multiplex PCR; TCRdb's version includes in-frame clones alone and lacks a portion of them. The table records 650,000 to 750,000 clones, less than 80% of them present only once. The donors, healthy adults who were HIV-negative, had experienced no recent acute infections or vaccinations. The CDR3 covers 14 residues. Germline lookup yields CDR1 MGHRA and CDR2 YSYEKL. V gave up 0 bases and J gave up 9 bases, with 12 bases separating them. These data belong to a study of shared clonotypes between healthy human individuals.

This chain links TRBV4-1 with TRBJ2-1, with no clear D. The TCR was taken from a woman aged 30 to 39 in good health. The sequencing input was memory CD4+ T cells sorted from blood. Indicated subset: CD45RA-negative fraction. CDR3 amino acids: CASSQDSSESEQFF. As DNA, the CDR3 is TGCGCCAGCAGCCAAGATTCTAGTGAGAGTGAGCAGTTCTTC.